Listed below are T cell receptor beta chains from one sample, sequenced in a study of T-cell memory formation after mild COVID-19. TCRdb re-analysed the 5' RACE reads in MiXCR, keeping a single row per CDR3 protein. The data hold 200,000 to 250,000 distinct CDR3 sequences, with around 10% observed a single time. Sequenced: PBMCs or a T cell subset sorted from them (not recorded which). These receptors all come from a man aged 18 to 30 who had mild COVID-19 (a few samples of this study predate the infection). Cell type and time point are not known. The CDR3 runs from the conserved cysteine through the conserved F or W. The D gene is left open where the match is weak. The size entry is marked missing in some rows and otherwise reads once, few, many or a size class.

>many|TRBJ1-1|13|TRBD1|TRBV10-3
TGTGCCATCACCTCGGACAGGGAAGGCAATTCTTTCTTT
CAITSDREGNSFF
>few|TRBJ2-2|13|TRBD1|TRBV12-3/TRBV12-4
TGTGCCAGCAGGACAGGGTCGGACGGGGAGCTGTTTTTT
CASRTGSDGELFF
>few|TRBJ1-1|11|-|TRBV25-1
TGTGCCAGCAGTGAATCCCGTCAAGCTTTCTTT
CASSESRQAFF
>-|TRBJ1-1|13|TRBD1|TRBV3-1
TGTGCCAGCAGCGAGGGGACAGTCACTGAAGCTTTCTTT
CASSEGTVTEAFF
>-|TRBJ2-5|13|-|TRBV5-1
TGCGCCAGCAGCTTGGCCTGGCAAGAGACCCAGTACTTC
CASSLAWQETQYF
>few|TRBJ1-5|16|-|TRBV3-1
TGTGCCAGCAGCCAAGGGTCAGGAGTTACGCATAGGCCCCAGCATTTT
CASSQGSGVTHRPQHF
>-|TRBJ2-3|14|-|TRBV18
TGTGCCAGCTCACCAAACAGGGCGACAGATACGCAGTATTTT
CASSPNRATDTQYF
>-|TRBJ2-3|14|-|TRBV27
TGTGCCAGCAGTTTAAAACAGCCCACAGATACGCAGTATTTT
CASSLKQPTDTQYF
>-|TRBJ2-5|16|TRBD2|TRBV7-3
TGTGCCAGCAGCACGGGACTAGCGGGGGATAGAGAGACCCAGTACTTC
CASSTGLAGDRETQYF
>once|TRBJ1-5|15|-|TRBV6-1
TGTGCCAGCAGGATACGAGGGGCGAGCAATCAGCCCCAGCATTTT
CASRIRGASNQPQHF
>-|TRBJ2-1|16|TRBD2|TRBV4-3
TGCGCCAGCAGCCAAGATCGACTAGCGGGGCGGAATGAGCAGTTCTTC
CASSQDRLAGRNEQFF
>few|TRBJ1-5|17|-|TRBV14
TGTGCCAGCAGCCAAGATAGGCGCCAGTTCTACAATCAGCCCCAGCATTTT
CASSQDRRQFYNQPQHF
>many|TRBJ2-7|15|-|TRBV4-1
TGCGCCAGCAGCCAAGAGGACCTTGACCGGGACGAGCAGTACTTC
CASSQEDLDRDEQYF
>few|TRBJ1-6|13|-|TRBV25-1
TGTGCCAGCAGTGACCCGGGTTTGGCACCCCTCCACTTT
CASSDPGLAPLHF
>many|TRBJ2-4|17|-|TRBV7-2
TGTGCCAGCAGCGCTCTGGACAGCCTTGTAGGCAAAAACATTCAGTACTTC
CASSALDSLVGKNIQYF
>-|TRBJ2-5|15|-|TRBV11-2
TGTGCCAGCAGCTTAGAACGGCAGGGGCTGGAGACCCAGTACTTC
CASSLERQGLETQYF
>few|TRBJ1-6|15|TRBD1|TRBV7-6
TGTGCCAGCAGCTACAAGACAGGGGAGGACTCACCCCTCCACTTT
CASSYKTGEDSPLHF
>few|TRBJ2-4|17|TRBD1|TRBV27
TGTGCCAGCAGTCCGCGGACAGGTCCCCTAGCCAAAAACATTCAGTACTTC
CASSPRTGPLAKNIQYF
>once|TRBJ2-3|16|TRBD1|TRBV4-2
TGTGCCAGCAGCCACACGGACAGGCCTAGCACAGATACGCAGTATTTT
CASSHTDRPSTDTQYF
>-|TRBJ2-1|13|TRBD1|TRBV19
TGTGCCAGTAGTGTAGGACAGGGCAATGAGCAGTTCTTC
CASSVGQGNEQFF
>few|TRBJ1-1|16|-|TRBV4-2
TGTGCCAGCAGCCGAAAGTCGGGACCGCAGAACACTGAAGCTTTCTTT
CASSRKSGPQNTEAFF
>-|TRBJ1-6|14|TRBD1|TRBV7-9
TGTGCCAGCAGCTATCGACAGGGGGAATCACCCCTCCACTTT
CASSYRQGESPLHF
>few|TRBJ2-1|14|-|TRBV7-9
TGTGCCAGCAGCTTAGCGGTCAGGAACAATGAGCAGTTCTTC
CASSLAVRNNEQFF
>-|TRBJ2-1|12|-|TRBV6-6
TGTGCCAGCAGTTACGGGTACAATGAGCAGTTCTTC
CASSYGYNEQFF